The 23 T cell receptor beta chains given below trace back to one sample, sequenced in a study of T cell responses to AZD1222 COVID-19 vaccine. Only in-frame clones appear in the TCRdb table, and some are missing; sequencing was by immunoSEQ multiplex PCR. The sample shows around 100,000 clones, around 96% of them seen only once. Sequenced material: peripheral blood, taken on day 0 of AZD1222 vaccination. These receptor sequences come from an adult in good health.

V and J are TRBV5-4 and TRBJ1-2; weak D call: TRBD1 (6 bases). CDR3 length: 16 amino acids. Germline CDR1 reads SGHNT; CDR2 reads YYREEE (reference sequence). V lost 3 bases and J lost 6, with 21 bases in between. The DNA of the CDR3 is TGTGCCAGCAGCTCCCCAAGGACTCAGGGGATAGATGGCTACACCTTC. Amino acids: CASSSPRTQGIDGYTF.

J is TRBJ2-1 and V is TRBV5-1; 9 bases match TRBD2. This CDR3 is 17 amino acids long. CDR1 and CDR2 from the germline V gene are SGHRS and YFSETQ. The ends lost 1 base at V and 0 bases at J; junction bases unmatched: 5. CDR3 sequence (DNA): TGCGCCAGCAGCTTGCTCGGTAGCGGGAGCTCCTACAATGAGCAGTTCTTC. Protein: CASSLLGSGSSYNEQFF. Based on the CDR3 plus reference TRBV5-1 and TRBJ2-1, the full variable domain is KAGVTQTPRYLIKTRGQQVTLSCSPISGHRSVSWYQQTPGQGLQFLFEYFSETQRNKGNFPGRFSGRQFSNSRSEMNVSTLELGDSALYLCASSLLGSGSSYNEQFFGPGTRLTVL.

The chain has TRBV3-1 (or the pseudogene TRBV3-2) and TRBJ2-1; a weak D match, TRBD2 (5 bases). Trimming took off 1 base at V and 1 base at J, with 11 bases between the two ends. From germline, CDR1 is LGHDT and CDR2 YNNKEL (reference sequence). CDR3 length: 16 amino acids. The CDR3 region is CASSQVGVGSYNEQFF. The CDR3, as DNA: TGTGCCAGCAGCCAAGTGGGAGTGGGGTCCTACAATGAGCAGTTCTTC.

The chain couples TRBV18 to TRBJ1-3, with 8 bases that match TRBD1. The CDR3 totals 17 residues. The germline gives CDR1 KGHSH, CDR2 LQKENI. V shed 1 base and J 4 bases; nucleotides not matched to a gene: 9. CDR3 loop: CASSPRSGTGIGNTIYF. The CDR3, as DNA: TGTGCCAGCTCACCACGGTCCGGGACAGGAATCGGAAACACCATATATTTT. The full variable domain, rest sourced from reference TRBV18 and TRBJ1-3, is NAGVMQNPRHLVRRRGQEARLRCSPMKGHSHVYWYRQLPEEGLKFMVYLQKENIIDESGMPKERFSAEFPKEGPSILRIQQVVRGDSAAYFCASSPRSGTGIGNTIYFGEGSWLTVV.

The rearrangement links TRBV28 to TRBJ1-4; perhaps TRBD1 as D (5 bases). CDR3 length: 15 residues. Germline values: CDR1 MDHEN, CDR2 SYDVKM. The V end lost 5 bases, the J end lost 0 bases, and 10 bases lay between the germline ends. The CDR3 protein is CASSAGGSTNEKLFF. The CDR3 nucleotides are TGTGCCAGCAGTGCCGGGGGATCAACTAATGAAAAACTGTTTTTT.

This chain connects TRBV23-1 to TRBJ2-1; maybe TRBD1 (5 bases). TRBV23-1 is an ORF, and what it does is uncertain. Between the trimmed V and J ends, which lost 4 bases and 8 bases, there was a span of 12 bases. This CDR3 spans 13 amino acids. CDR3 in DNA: TGCGCCAGCAGTCTTGCCCCAGGGTATGAGCAGTTCTTC. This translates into CASSLAPGYEQFF.

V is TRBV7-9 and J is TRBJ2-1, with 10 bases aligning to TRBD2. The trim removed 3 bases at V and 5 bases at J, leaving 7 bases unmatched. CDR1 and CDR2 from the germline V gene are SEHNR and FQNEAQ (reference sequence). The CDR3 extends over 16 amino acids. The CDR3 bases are TGTGCCAGCAGCTTGGCTCTAGCGGGAGAGAACAATGAGCAGTTCTTC. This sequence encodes CASSLALAGENNEQFF.

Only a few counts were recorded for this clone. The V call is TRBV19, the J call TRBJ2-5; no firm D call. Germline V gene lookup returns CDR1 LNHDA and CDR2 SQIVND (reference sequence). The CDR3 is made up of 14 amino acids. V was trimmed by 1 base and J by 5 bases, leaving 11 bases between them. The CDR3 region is CASSIALARETQYF. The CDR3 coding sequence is TGTGCCAGTAGTATAGCTCTCGCGAGGGAGACCCAGTACTTC.

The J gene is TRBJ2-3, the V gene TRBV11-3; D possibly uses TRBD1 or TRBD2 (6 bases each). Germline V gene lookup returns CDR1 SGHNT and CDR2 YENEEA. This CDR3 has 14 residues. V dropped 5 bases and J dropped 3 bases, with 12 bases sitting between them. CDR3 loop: CASSPGGGTDTQYF. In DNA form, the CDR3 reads TGTGCCAGCAGCCCTGGAGGGGGTACAGATACGCAGTATTTT.

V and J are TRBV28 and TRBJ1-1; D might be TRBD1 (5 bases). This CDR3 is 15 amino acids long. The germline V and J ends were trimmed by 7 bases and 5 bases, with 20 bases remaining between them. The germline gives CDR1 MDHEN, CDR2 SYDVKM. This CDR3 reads CASTQGDRGWTEAFF. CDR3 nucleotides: TGTGCCAGCACCCAAGGGGATAGGGGATGGACTGAAGCTTTCTTT.

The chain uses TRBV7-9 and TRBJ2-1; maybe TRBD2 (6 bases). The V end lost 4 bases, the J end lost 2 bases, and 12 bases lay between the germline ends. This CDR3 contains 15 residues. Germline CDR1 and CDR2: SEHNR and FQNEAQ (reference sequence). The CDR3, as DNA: TGTGCCAGCAGCTACGATGCGGGACCCTACAATGAGCAGTTCTTC. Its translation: CASSYDAGPYNEQFF.

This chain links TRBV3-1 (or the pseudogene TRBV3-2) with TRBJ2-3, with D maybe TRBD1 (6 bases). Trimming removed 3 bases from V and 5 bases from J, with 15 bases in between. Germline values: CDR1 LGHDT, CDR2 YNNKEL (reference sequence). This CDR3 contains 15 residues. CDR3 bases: TGTGCCAGCAGCCACCAGGGGCTTGATGGAGATACGCAGTATTTT. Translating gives CASSHQGLDGDTQYF.

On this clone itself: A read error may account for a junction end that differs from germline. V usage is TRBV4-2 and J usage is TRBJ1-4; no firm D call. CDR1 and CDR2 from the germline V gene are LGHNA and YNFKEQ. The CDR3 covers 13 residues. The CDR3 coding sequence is TGTGCCAGCAGCCAAGATTTCGGAAGGCCCGTTAGGTTT. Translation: CASSQDFGRPVRF.

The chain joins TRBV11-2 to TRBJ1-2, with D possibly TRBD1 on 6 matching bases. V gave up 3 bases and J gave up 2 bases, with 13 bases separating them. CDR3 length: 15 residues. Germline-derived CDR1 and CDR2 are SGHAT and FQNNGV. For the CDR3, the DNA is TGTGCCAGCAGCTTTGGACAGTTACTGAACTATGGCTACACCTTC. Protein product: CASSFGQLLNYGYTF.

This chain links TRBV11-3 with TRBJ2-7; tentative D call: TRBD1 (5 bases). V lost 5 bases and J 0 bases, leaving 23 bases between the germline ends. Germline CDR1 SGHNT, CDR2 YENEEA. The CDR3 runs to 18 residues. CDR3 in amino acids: CASSEDRWRANNSYEQYF. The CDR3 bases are TGTGCCAGCAGCGAAGACAGATGGCGTGCTAACAACTCCTACGAGCAGTACTTC. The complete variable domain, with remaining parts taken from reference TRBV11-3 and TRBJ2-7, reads EAGVVQSPRYKIIEKKQPVAFWCNPISGHNTLYWYLQNLGQGPELLIRYENEEAVDDSQLPKDRFSAERLKGVDSTLKIQPAELGDSAVYLCASSEDRWRANNSYEQYFGPGTRLTVT.

As DNA, the CDR3 is TGTGCCAGCAGTTACGGGGACAGGGATGGCAATCAGCCCCAGCATTTT. Its translation: CASSYGDRDGNQPQHF. The genes are TRBV6-2 or TRBV6-3 and TRBJ1-5, with 9 bases that match TRBD1. This CDR3 region has 16 residues. The junction had 4 bases not matched to a gene; V was cut back by 2 bases and J by 2 bases. Germline-derived CDR1 and CDR2 are MNHEY and SVGEGT.

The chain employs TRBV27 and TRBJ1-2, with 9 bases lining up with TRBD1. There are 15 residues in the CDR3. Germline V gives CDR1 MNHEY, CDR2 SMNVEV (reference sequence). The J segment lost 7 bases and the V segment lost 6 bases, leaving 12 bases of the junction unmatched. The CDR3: CASRAPGQGLPGYTF. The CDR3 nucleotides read TGTGCCAGCAGAGCCCCGGGACAGGGTCTTCCTGGCTACACCTTC.

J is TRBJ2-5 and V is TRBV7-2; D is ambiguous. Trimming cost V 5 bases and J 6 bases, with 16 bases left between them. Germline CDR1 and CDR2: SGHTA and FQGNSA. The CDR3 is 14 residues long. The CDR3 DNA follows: TGTGCCAGCAGCCCGTCCACGATCCTTAAGACCCAGTACTTC. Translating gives CASSPSTILKTQYF. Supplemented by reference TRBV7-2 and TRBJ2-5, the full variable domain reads GAGVSQSPSNKVTEKGKDVELRCDPISGHTALYWYRQSLGQGLEFLIYFQGNSAPDKSGLPSDRFSAERTGGSVSTLTIQRTQQEDSAVYLCASSPSTILKTQYFGPGTRLLVL.

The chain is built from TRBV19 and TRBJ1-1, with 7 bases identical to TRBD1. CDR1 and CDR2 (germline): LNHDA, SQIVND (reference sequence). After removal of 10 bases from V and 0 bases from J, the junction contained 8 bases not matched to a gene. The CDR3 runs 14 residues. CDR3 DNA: TGTGCCATCCGGGACAGCGGACTGAACACTGAAGCTTTCTTT. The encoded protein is CAIRDSGLNTEAFF.

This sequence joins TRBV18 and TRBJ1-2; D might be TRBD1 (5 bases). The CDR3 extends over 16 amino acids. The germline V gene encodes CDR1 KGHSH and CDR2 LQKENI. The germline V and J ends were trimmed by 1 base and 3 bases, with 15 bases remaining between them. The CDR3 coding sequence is TGTGCCAGCTCACCACGTGATCAGGGCACCTACTATGGCTACACCTTC. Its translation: CASSPRDQGTYYGYTF.

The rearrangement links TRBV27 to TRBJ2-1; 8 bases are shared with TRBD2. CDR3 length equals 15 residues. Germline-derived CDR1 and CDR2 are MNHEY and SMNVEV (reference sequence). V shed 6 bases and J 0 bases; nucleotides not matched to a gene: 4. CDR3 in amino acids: CASRRSGSSYNEQFF. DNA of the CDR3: TGTGCCAGCAGAAGAAGCGGGAGCTCCTACAATGAGCAGTTCTTC.

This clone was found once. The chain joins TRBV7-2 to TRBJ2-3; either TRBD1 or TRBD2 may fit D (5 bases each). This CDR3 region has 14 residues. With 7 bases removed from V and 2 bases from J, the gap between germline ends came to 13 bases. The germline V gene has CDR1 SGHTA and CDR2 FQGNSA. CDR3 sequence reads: CASNRGRVTDTQYF. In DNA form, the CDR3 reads TGTGCCAGCAACCGGGGCAGGGTCACAGATACGCAGTATTTT.

The CDR3 sequence: CASSFSAGGGQETQYF. CDR3 coding DNA: TGCGCCAGCAGCTTCTCCGCGGGGGGCGGACAAGAGACCCAGTACTTC. V is TRBV5-1 and J is TRBJ2-5, with TRBD2 identical over 8 bases. Germline V gives CDR1 SGHRS, CDR2 YFSETQ. Losses at the gene ends were 2 bases for V and 2 bases for J; bases not matched to a gene: 8. This CDR3 spans 16 amino acids.